This TCR beta chain was captured by sequencing in a study of blood T cell repertoires in COVID-19. Study details: COVID-19 samples from acute and convalescent phases originated in the United States, Italy and Spain.

Authors' analysis steps: Estimates of nucleated cell counts were drawn from the amplification of reference gene primers. Using immunoSEQ multiplex PCR, the repertoire was profiled, and TCRdb retains in-frame clones only, with some absent. The V and J calls and clone size are taken from that table; D and trimming were inferred from the DNA. The data hold about 70,000 clones, with around 88% observed a single time. Trimming stripped 7 bases from V and 5 bases from J, with 18 bases between. Germline CDR1 reads SGHTS; CDR2 reads YDEGEE. This CDR3 has 14 residues. V is TRBV5-8 and J is TRBJ2-5; a possible D gene is TRBD2 (5 bases). Sequencing used peripheral blood. The receptor comes from a woman older than 75 with acute or convalescent COVID-19. CDR3 amino acids: CASGLTRAVETQYF. The CDR3 nucleotides read TGTGCCAGCGGACTGACGAGGGCGGTGGAGACCCAGTACTTC.